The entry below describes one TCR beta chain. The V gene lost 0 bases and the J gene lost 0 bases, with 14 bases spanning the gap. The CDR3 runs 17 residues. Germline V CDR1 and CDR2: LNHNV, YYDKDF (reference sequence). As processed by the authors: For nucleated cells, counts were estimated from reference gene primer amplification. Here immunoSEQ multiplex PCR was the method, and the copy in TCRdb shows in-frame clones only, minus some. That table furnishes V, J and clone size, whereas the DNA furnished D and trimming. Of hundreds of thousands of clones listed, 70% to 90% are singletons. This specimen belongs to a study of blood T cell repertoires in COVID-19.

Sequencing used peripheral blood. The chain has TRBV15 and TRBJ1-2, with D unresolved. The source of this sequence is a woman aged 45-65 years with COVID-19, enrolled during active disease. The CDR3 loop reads CATSRDRANLANYGYTF. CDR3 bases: TGTGCCACCAGCAGAGATAGAGCGAACCTAGCTAACTATGGCTACACCTTC.